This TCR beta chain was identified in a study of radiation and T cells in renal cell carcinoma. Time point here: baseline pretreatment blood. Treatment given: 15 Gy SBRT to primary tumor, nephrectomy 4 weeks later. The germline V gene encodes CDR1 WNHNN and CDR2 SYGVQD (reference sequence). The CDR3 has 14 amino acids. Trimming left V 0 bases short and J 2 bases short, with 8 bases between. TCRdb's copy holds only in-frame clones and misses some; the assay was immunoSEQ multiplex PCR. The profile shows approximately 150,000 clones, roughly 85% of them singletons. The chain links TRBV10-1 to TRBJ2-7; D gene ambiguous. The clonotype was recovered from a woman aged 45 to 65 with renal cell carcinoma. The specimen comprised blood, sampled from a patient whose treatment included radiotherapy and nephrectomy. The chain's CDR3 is CASSESVGPYEQYF. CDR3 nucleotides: TGCGCCAGCAGTGAGTCGGTAGGACCCTACGAGCAGTACTTC.